This T cell receptor (beta chain) was identified during a study of blood T cell repertoires in COVID-19 (dated by TCRdb to between 2020 and 2021). The study in broad terms: Samples from collaborators originated in the United States, Italy and Spain and spanned both the acute and convalescent phases of COVID-19. The prospective study material was composed of cDNA or gDNA derived from T cells, B-cell-depleted T cells, or PBMCs. The dataset comprised deeply sampled blood TCRbeta repertoires from subjects exposed to, actively infected with, or recovered from COVID-19. The repertoires were made available in a free public database intended to serve as a resource for research on the immune response to SARS-CoV-2. Samples came from the ongoing ImmuneRACE study (first 160 participants) plus 1,254 subjects from 6 global collaborators. A de-identified subject ID, COVID-19 status, age in years and sex were almost always included in the sample metadata. Where HLA class I and class II types were available, the types were taken from metadata supplied by the sample provider, not from assay-based typing. The investigation overall reported the following: Clinical and demographic metadata were provided uncurated, with the amount varying by source and participant.

Each collaborating institution followed its own protocols to collect whole blood in K2EDTA tubes. For TCRbeta analysis, collaborator samples were shipped as frozen whole blood, as isolated PBMCs, or as DNA extracted from either sample type. TCRbeta CDR3 regions were amplified from genomic DNA by means of the immunoSEQ Assay, a bias-controlled multiplex PCR. Processing in the source paper ran as follows. The number of nucleated cells in each sample was estimated by amplification of reference gene primers within the assay. Sequence reads were collapsed and filtered to measure the absolute abundance of every unique TCRbeta CDR3 rearrangement. For each sample, productive Simpson clonality was calculated as the square root of Simpson's diversity index across productive rearrangements. Sourced from immuneACCESS, this table was stored by TCRdb with only in-frame sequences that have V and J called. A share of the clones is absent; for the studies checked, an unresolved V gene accounts for under half, and the remainder has no known explanation. From that table come the V and J calls and clone size; the DNA was used to work out D and trimming. Recorded for this sample are over 85,000 clones; over 75% of them occurred a single time. The ten largest account for about 4% of the sample.

V drops 0 bases and J drops 6 bases, leaving 24 bases in between. As encoded in the germline V gene, CDR1 is LGHNA while CDR2 is YSLEER. From its cysteine to its phenylalanine, the CDR3 spans 18 amino acids. Left in the record is the CDR3 DNA by itself, 54 bases read in frame from the first base. This clone was seen more than once but under ten times. The clone's antigen remains unknown. Per-base qualities were not stored, and no clone one base away is much larger. The chain is assembled from TRBV4-3 and TRBJ2-7; no D segment can be confidently identified. Sequenced sample: peripheral blood. This clonotype was obtained from a man in his sixties with acute or convalescent COVID-19. The DNA sequence is given as TGCGCCAGCAGCCAAGATGACCTGGTAGCAACACCGCTTGGCGAGCAGTACTTC. Protein translation: CASSQDDLVATPLGEQYF.